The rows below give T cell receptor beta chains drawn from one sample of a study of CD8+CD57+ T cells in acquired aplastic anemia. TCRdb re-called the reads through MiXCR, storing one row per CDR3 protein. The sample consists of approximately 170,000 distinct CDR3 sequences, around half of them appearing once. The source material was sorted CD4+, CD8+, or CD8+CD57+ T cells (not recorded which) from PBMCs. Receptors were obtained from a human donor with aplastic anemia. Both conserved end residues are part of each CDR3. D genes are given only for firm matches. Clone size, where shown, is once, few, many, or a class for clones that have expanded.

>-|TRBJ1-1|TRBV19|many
TGTGCCAGTAAACGGGGGCCAACCGCGATGAACACTGAAGCTTTCTTT
CASKRGPTAMNTEAFF
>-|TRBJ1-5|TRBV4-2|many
TGTGCCAGCAGCCAAGTAGGGACCGACGGCAATCAGCCCCAGCATTTT
CASSQVGTDGNQPQHF
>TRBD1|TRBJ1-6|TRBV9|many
TGTGCCAGCAGCGCGGGACAGGGGAAAGGGTCGAATTCACCCCTCCACTTT
CASSAGQGKGSNSPLHF
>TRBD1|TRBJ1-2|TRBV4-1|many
TGCGCCAGCAGCCAATCAGGGGGCTGGGGCTACACCTTC
CASSQSGGWGYTF
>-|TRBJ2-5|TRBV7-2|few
TGTGCCAGCAGAAGAGGACTACAAGAGACCCAGTACTTC
CASRRGLQETQYF
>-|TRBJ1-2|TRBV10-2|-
TGCGCCAGCAGTGCGTCCGGGGCCTATGGCTACACCTTC
CASSASGAYGYTF
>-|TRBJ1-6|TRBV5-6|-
TGTGCCAGCAGCTTAAGATCGGGGGGAAGAAATTCACCCCTCCACTTT
CASSLRSGGRNSPLHF
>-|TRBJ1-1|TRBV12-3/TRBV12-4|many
TGTGCCAGCAGTTCACGGAACACTGAAGCTTTCTTT
CASSSRNTEAFF
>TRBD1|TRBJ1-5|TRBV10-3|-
TGTGCCATCAGTGAGTCAGGGGGCCTGAATCAGCCCCAGCATTTT
CAISESGGLNQPQHF
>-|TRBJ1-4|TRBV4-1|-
TGCGCCAGCAGCCAAGATTCAGGGCGAGTAGTGGGTGAAAAACTGTTTTTT
CASSQDSGRVVGEKLFF
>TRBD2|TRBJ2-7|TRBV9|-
TGTGCCAGCAGCTTAGAGCGCGGGGGTAGCTACGAGCAGTACTTC
CASSLERGGSYEQYF
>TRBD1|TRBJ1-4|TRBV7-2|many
TGTGCCAGCAGCTCCCTCGGGACAGGGAGAGGCAAACTGTTTTTT
CASSSLGTGRGKLFF
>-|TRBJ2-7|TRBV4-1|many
TGCGCCAGCAGCCAATTAAGGCAGGGGACTTACGAGCAGTACTTC
CASSQLRQGTYEQYF
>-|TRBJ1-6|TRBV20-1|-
TGCAGTGCTAGAGATCAGCTACAGTCACCCCTCCACTTT
CSARDQLQSPLHF
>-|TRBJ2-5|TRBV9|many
TGTGCCAGCAGCGTAGAGGGTGGGTTAGAGACCCAGTACTTC
CASSVEGGLETQYF
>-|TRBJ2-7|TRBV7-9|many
TGTGCCAGCAGCTTAGCAGGTCCAGGCCCCTCGTACGAGCAGTACTTC
CASSLAGPGPSYEQYF
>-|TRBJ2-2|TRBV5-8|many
TGTGCCAGCAGCTTGGTAGTGGACGGGGAGCTGTTTTTT
CASSLVVDGELFF
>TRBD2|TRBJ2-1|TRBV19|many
TGTGCCAGTAGGCGGGGGGGCCTCTACAATGAGCAGTTCTTC
CASRRGGLYNEQFF
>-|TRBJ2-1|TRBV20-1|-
TGCAGTGCTAGAAGACCCGGGGGGCCCAATGAGAAGTTCTTC
CSARRPGGPNEKFF
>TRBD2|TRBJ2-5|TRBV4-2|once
TGTGCCAGCGGCCAAGAGGGTAGCGGGGGGGCGGAGACCCAGTACTTC
CASGQEGSGGAETQYF
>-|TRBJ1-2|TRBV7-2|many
TGTGCCAGCAGCTTAACACGGGATGGCTACACCTTC
CASSLTRDGYTF
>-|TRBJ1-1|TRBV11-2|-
TGTGCCAGCAGCTTGAGGGTGGGGACTGAAGCTTTCTTT
CASSLRVGTEAFF
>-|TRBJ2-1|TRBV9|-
TGTGCCAGCAGCGTAACGGGGGACCTCTACAATGAGCAGTTCTTC
CASSVTGDLYNEQFF
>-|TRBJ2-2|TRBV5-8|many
TGTGCCAGCAGTTGGGGGGTGATCAACACCGGGGAGCTGTTTTTT
CASSWGVINTGELFF
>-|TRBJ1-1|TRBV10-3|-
TGTGCCATCAGTGAGTTGGTACAGGGAGAGGCTTTCTTT
CAISELVQGEAFF
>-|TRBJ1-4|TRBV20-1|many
TGCAGTGCTAAGGACGGACTCCGGCTGTTTTTT
CSAKDGLRLFF
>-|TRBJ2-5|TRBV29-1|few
TGCAGCGTTGGCCTTCTGACAGGACCGCAAGAGACCCAGTACTTC
CSVGLLTGPQETQYF
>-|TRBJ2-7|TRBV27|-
TGTGCCAGCAGTTTATCGAGTCGTCACGAGCAGTACTTC
CASSLSSRHEQYF
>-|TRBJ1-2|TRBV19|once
TGTGCCAGTATTGGCTTGTATGGCTACACCTTC
CASIGLYGYTF